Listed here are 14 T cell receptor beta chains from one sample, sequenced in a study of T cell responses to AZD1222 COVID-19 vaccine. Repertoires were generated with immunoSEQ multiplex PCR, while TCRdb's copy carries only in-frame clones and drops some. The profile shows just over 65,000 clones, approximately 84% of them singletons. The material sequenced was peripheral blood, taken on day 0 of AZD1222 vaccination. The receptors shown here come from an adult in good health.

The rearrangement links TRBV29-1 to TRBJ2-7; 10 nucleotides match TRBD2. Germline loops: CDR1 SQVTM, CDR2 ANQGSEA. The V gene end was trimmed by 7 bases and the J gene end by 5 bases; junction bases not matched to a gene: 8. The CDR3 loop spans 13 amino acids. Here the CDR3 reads CSALGTSEDEQYF. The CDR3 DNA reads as TGCAGCGCCCTCGGGACTAGCGAGGACGAGCAGTACTTC.

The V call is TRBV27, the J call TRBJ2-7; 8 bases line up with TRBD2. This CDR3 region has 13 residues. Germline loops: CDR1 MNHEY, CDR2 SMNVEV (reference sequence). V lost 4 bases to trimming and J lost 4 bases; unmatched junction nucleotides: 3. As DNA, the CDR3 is TGTGCCAGCAGTTGGGCTAGCGGGTACGAGCAGTACTTC. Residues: CASSWASGYEQYF.

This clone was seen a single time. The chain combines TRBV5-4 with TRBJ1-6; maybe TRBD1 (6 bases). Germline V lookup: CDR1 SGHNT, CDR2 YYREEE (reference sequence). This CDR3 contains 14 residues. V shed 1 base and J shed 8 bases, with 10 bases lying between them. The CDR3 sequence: CASSLKGGDSPLHF. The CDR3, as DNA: TGTGCCAGCAGCTTGAAGGGGGGTGATTCACCCCTCCACTTT.

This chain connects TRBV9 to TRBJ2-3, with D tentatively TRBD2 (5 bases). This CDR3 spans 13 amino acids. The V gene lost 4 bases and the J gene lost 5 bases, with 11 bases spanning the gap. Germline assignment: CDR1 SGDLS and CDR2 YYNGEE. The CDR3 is CASSPQRIDTQYF. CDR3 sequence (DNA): TGTGCCAGCAGCCCCCAGCGGATAGATACGCAGTATTTT.

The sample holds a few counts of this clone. As DNA, the CDR3 is TGTGCCAGTAGTATAGACTACACGCCTCAGGGGTGGAGTACGCAGTATTTT. This gives the protein CASSIDYTPQGWSTQYF. The V call is TRBV19, the J call TRBJ2-3; possible D gene TRBD1, 6 bases. This CDR3 has 17 amino acids. The germline V gene has CDR1 LNHDA and CDR2 SQIVND (reference sequence). Trimming shortened V by 0 bases and J by 8 bases, and 21 bases separated the two germline ends.

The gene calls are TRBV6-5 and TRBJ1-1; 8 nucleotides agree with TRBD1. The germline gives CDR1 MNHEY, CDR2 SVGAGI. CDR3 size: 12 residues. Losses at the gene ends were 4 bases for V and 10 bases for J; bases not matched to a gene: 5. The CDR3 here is CASSLGQGPAFF. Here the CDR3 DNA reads TGTGCCAGCAGTTTAGGACAGGGACCAGCTTTCTTT.

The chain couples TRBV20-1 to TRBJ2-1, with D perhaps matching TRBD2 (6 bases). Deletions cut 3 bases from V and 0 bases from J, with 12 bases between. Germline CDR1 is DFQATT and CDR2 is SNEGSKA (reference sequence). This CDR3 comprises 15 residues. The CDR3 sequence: CSASWGDLSYNEQFF. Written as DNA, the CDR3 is TGCAGTGCTAGTTGGGGGGACCTCTCCTACAATGAGCAGTTCTTC.

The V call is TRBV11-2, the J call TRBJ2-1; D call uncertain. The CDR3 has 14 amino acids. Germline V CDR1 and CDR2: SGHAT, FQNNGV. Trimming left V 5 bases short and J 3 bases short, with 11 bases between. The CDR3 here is CASSGPVDYNEQFF. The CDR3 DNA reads TGTGCCAGCAGCGGGCCAGTGGACTACAATGAGCAGTTCTTC. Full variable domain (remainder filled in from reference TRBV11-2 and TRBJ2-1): EAGVAQSPRYKIIEKRQSVAFWCNPISGHATLYWYQQILGQGPKLLIQFQNNGVVDDSQLPKDRFSAERLKGVDSTLKIQPAKLEDSAVYLCASSGPVDYNEQFFGPGTRLTVL.

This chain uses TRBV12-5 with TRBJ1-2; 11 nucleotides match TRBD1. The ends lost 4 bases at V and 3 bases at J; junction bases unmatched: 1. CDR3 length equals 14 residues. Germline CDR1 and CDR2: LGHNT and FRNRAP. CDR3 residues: CASGWTGGDYGYTF. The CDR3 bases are TGTGCTAGTGGTTGGACAGGGGGCGACTATGGCTACACCTTC.

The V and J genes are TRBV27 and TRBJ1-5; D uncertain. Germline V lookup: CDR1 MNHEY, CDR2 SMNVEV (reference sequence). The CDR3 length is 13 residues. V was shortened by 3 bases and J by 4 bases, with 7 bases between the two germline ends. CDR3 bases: TGTGCCAGCAGTTTTGGGGTAAATCAGCCCCAGCATTTT. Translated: CASSFGVNQPQHF.

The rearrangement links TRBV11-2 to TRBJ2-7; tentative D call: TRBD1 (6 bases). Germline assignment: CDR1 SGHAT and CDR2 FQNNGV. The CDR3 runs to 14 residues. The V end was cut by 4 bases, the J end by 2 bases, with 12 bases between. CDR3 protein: CASSWGAGAYEQYF. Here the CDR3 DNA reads TGTGCCAGCAGCTGGGGAGCAGGGGCCTACGAGCAGTACTTC.

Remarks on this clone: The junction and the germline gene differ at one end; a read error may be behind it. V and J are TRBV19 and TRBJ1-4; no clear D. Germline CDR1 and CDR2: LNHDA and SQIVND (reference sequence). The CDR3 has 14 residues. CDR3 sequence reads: CASTSERNNAKLFF. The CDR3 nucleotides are TGTGCCAGTACCTCGGAGAGGAATAATGCAAAACTGTTTTTT.

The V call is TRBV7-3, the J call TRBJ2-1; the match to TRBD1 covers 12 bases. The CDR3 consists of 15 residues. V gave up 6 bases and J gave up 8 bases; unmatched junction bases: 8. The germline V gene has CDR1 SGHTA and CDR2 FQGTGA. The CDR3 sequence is CASRDPGTGGHEQFF. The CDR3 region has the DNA TGTGCCAGCAGGGACCCCGGGACAGGGGGCCATGAGCAGTTCTTC.

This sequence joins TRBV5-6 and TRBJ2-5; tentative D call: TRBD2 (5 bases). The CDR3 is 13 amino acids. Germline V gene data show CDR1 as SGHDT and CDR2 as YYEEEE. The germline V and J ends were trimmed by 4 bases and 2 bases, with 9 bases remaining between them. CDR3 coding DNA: TGTGCCAGCAGCGTCCGGGGTCAAGAGACCCAGTACTTC. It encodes CASSVRGQETQYF.